A selection of T cell receptor beta chains follows, all from one sample in a study of cytomegalovirus exposure and HLA in healthy donors. Data came from immunoSEQ multiplex PCR; TCRdb stores just in-frame clones and leaves some out. Among about 130,000 clones, approximately 79% were seen once, and the ten largest hold 6.5%. The specimen was PBMCs. The origin of the receptors is a man aged 40-55 years in good health and CMV-seropositive. Each CDR3 is given with its conserved first and last residue. A D gene is named only where the DNA matches it firmly. Size values are once, few and many counts, or a class for expanded clones, and some rows have none.

v_call,clone_size,d_call,j_call,cdr3_aa,cdr3_nt
TRBV19,.,.,TRBJ2-7,CASSPAGYEQYF,TGTGCCAGTAGTCCGGCAGGCTACGAGCAGTACTTC
TRBV7-6,.,TRBD2,TRBJ2-6,CASSSSSGRASGANVLTF,TGTGCCAGCAGCTCATCTAGCGGGAGGGCTTCTGGGGCCAACGTCCTGACTTTC
TRBV5-1,.,TRBD2,TRBJ2-1,CASSTLAGGRNEQFF,TGCGCCAGCAGCACCCTAGCGGGAGGGCGGAATGAGCAGTTCTTC
TRBV7-9,.,.,TRBJ2-3,CASSLVVGATDTQYF,TGTGCCAGCAGCTTAGTGGTAGGAGCCACAGATACGCAGTATTTT
TRBV6-1,.,TRBD1,TRBJ2-5,CASSEQGARETQYF,TGTGCCAGCAGTGAACAGGGGGCAAGAGAGACCCAGTACTTC
TRBV5-1,.,.,TRBJ1-1,CASSFQFGNTEAFF,TGCGCCAGCAGCTTCCAGTTTGGGAACACTGAAGCTTTCTTT
TRBV23-1,few,TRBD1,TRBJ2-7,CASSQPSTGVYEQYF,TGCGCCAGCAGTCAACCCAGTACAGGGGTCTACGAGCAGTACTTC
TRBV5-1,.,TRBD2,TRBJ2-5,CASSFRKSGSAQETQYF,TGCGCCAGCAGCTTTAGGAAGAGCGGGAGCGCCCAAGAGACCCAGTACTTC
TRBV18,.,.,TRBJ2-7,CASSPAAYEQYF,TGTGCCAGCTCACCAGCAGCCTACGAGCAGTACTTC
TRBV9,.,.,TRBJ2-2,CASMPTGTGELFF,TGTGCCAGCATGCCGACGGGCACCGGGGAGCTGTTTTTT
TRBV19,.,.,TRBJ1-2,CASRTGALGAYTF,TGTGCCAGTAGAACCGGGGCATTGGGGGCCTACACCTTC
TRBV29-1,.,TRBD1,TRBJ2-7,CSVGTGTGLFGEQYF,TGCAGCGTCGGAACCGGGACAGGTCTTTTCGGCGAGCAGTACTTC
TRBV11-1,.,TRBD2,TRBJ2-2,CASRTSGGDTGELFF,TGTGCCAGCAGGACCTCCGGGGGGGACACCGGGGAGCTGTTTTTT
TRBV5-4,.,.,TRBJ1-1,CASSLAGLPEAFF,TGTGCCAGCAGCTTGGCGGGACTCCCTGAAGCTTTCTTT
TRBV28,.,.,TRBJ2-3,CASQWGPSTDTQYF,TGTGCCAGCCAGTGGGGGCCGAGCACAGATACGCAGTATTTT
TRBV6-1,.,TRBD1,TRBJ2-2,CASSEVLGGIGELFF,TGTGCCAGCAGTGAAGTCTTAGGGGGCATCGGGGAGCTGTTTTTT
TRBV7-9,.,TRBD2,TRBJ2-3,CASSFLAGGPWTDTQYF,TGTGCCAGCAGCTTTCTAGCGGGAGGGCCTTGGACAGATACGCAGTATTTT
TRBV19,.,.,TRBJ1-2,CASSIRGSAYGYTF,TGTGCCAGTAGTATTAGGGGAAGCGCCTATGGCTACACCTTC
TRBV4-1,.,.,TRBJ2-3,CASSPPSGDSHTQYF,TGCGCCAGCAGCCCCCCATCGGGAGATTCACATACGCAGTATTTT
TRBV2,.,.,TRBJ1-4,CASSVSGTREVELFF,TGTGCCAGCAGTGTATCCGGGACAAGGGAAGTGGAACTGTTTTTT
TRBV25-1,.,.,TRBJ1-2,CANSENQGYTF,TGTGCCAACAGTGAAAATCAAGGCTACACCTTC
TRBV19,once,TRBD1,TRBJ2-7,CASKSRQGDYEQYF,TGTGCCAGCAAGTCGAGACAGGGGGACTACGAGCAGTACTTC
TRBV10-3,.,TRBD1,TRBJ1-6,CAITPTGANSPLHF,TGTGCCATCACCCCGACAGGGGCAAATTCACCCCTCCACTTT
TRBV10-2,.,.,TRBJ2-3,CASRGRRTDTQYF,TGCGCCAGCAGGGGGAGGCGCACAGATACGCAGTATTTT
TRBV21-1,.,.,TRBJ2-3,CASSKGLAGPLADTQYF,TGTGCCAGCAGCAAAGGGCTAGCGGGACCATTAGCAGATACGCAGTATTTT
TRBV7-9,.,.,TRBJ2-7,CASRDTSSYEQYF,TGTGCCAGCCGGGACACAAGCTCCTACGAGCAGTACTTC
TRBV9,.,TRBD2,TRBJ2-2,CASRAGTNTGELFF,TGTGCCAGCAGAGCGGGGACGAACACCGGGGAGCTGTTTTTT
TRBV28,.,.,TRBJ1-2,CASNLQGMGYGYTF,TGTGCCAGCAATCTTCAGGGTATGGGCTATGGCTACACCTTC
TRBV19,few,TRBD1,TRBJ1-5,CASTTAGQGNQPQHF,TGTGCCAGTACTACAGCCGGACAGGGCAATCAGCCCCAGCATTTT